The 8 T cell receptor beta chains below come from one sample, sequenced in a study of blood T cell repertoires in COVID-19. Produced via immunoSEQ multiplex PCR; TCRdb's table is partial and in-frame only. The data hold under 150,000 clones, with around 78% observed a single time. The sample was peripheral blood. The receptors shown here come from an elderly woman with active or convalescent COVID-19.

The V and J genes are TRBV7-2 and TRBJ2-1; 9 nucleotides match TRBD2. The ends lost 9 bases at V and 5 bases at J; junction bases unmatched: 8. This CDR3 spans 14 amino acids. The germline V gene has CDR1 SGHTA and CDR2 FQGNSA. The CDR3 DNA is TGTGCCAGTCAGTTAGCGGGGGTAAACAATGAGCAGTTCTTC. This encodes CASQLAGVNNEQFF.

This sequence joins TRBV9 and TRBJ2-2; D possibly corresponds to TRBD1 (6 bases). Germline-derived CDR1 and CDR2 are SGDLS and YYNGEE. The CDR3 is 16 amino acids. The V and J ends lost 4 bases and 5 bases respectively, with 18 bases between them. CDR3 sequence (DNA): TGTGCCAGCAGCACCCAGACAGGAATCTATACCGGGGAGCTGTTTTTT. It is translated as CASSTQTGIYTGELFF.

The J gene is TRBJ2-3, the V gene TRBV27; maybe TRBD2 (7 bases). Germline values: CDR1 MNHEY, CDR2 SMNVEV (reference sequence). The CDR3 is 16 amino acids. Trimming cost V 2 bases and J 3 bases, with 15 bases left between them. The CDR3 is CASSLKGGAWTDTQYF. In DNA form, the CDR3 reads TGTGCCAGCAGTTTAAAGGGGGGGGCCTGGACAGATACGCAGTATTTT.

The chain carries TRBV6-1 and TRBJ2-2; D perhaps matches TRBD1 (6 bases). V gave up 0 bases and J gave up 7 bases, with 15 bases separating them. The CDR3 has 16 residues. Germline V CDR1 and CDR2: MNHNS, SASEGT. CDR3 loop: CASSEANRALSGELFF. The CDR3 coding sequence is TGTGCCAGCAGTGAAGCAAACAGGGCCCTAAGCGGGGAGCTGTTTTTT.

The chain couples TRBV1 to TRBJ2-3; the table's D call, TRBD2, was not checked against the DNA. TRBV1 is noted as a pseudogene. The CDR3 consists of 19 residues. The DNA for the CDR3 is TGCACCAGCAGCCAAGAGGTCGGGACTTCGTTAAGAAGCACAGATACGCAGTATTTT. Amino acids: CTSSQEVGTSLRSTDTQYF.

This clone has a handful of counts. V and J are TRBV5-4 and TRBJ1-6; D is unclear. V shed 5 bases and J shed 7 bases, with 16 bases lying between them. The V gene's germline CDR1 is SGHNT and CDR2 YYREEE (reference sequence). The CDR3 extends over 15 amino acids. The CDR3 spells CASSIAATNNSPLHF. In DNA form, the CDR3 reads TGTGCCAGCAGTATAGCAGCGACGAACAATTCACCCCTCCACTTT.

The CDR3 nucleotides are TGTGCCAGCAGCTCCTCGGGTGTGGGGCCCCAGCATTTT. As protein: CASSSSGVGPQHF. The chain links TRBV28 to TRBJ1-5; D remains ambiguous. The germline V and J ends were trimmed by 6 bases and 9 bases, with 15 bases remaining between them. The CDR3 spans 13 residues. Germline loops: CDR1 MDHEN, CDR2 SYDVKM.

Only one count was recorded for this clone. The chain joins TRBV10-3 to TRBJ1-4; D might be TRBD1 (6 bases). CDR1 and CDR2 (germline): ENHRY, SYGVKD. The CDR3 is 12 residues long. V was trimmed by 4 bases and J by 8 bases, leaving 8 bases between them. The CDR3 loop is CAISGGGEKLFF. The CDR3 DNA reads as TGTGCCATCAGTGGGGGGGGCGAAAAACTGTTTTTT.